This T cell receptor beta chain is drawn from a study of cytomegalovirus exposure and HLA in healthy donors (dated by TCRdb to between 2016 and 2019). In the study overall: According to an earlier analysis of a few hundred of the donors, 150 million to 200 million T cells yielded 120 million or so unique TCR beta sequences and around 300 Gb of sequence data. Of the 300 to 400 genotyped donors, about 80% fell in the genetic ancestry cluster associated with self-reported Caucasian donors. In the later analysis, no new phenotypic data were used to find candidate immune exposures; instead, reliance was placed on TCR beta sequences and their occurrence across donors. Because of strong linkage in the cohort, a few DR-DQ haplotypes were treated as single units for association and clustering. Alongside the repertoire data, information on donor age, sex, ethnicity and CMV serostatus was compiled. The T cell repertoires of 670 or so subjects were profiled by immunosequencing and related to cytomegalovirus serostatus. All discovery cohort repertoires had been generated on a single sequencing platform. Genome-wide SNP genotypes for about 55% of the 666 donors were used in a later genetic analysis, which treated that subset as a discovery cohort. HLA typing included class I and class II loci at four-digit resolution. The number of donors typed differed by locus, with 629-630 for A, B, C, DRB1 and DQB1, approximately 500 for DQA1, some 570 for DPA1, and 472 for DPB1. The study aimed to test whether cataloging public T cell receptors could reveal signatures of past pathogen exposure. Across some 400 genotyped donors of the cohort, an average of approximately 200,000 unique TCR beta nucleotide sequences per donor were sequenced, and around 20% of those sequences were non-productive. To predict cytomegalovirus infection status, the study combined high-throughput TCR immunosequencing, statistical association of individual TCRs with disease status, and machine learning. In addition to the first cohort of several hundred subjects, a separate validation cohort of 120 different subjects was used. Roughly 310 gigabases of sequencing data and approximately 85 million unique TCR sequences were included in an early release covering several hundred HLA-typed donors. A later analysis re-analyzed previously published TCR beta repertoires from 650 to 800 donors and added high-resolution HLA genotyping to study TCR occurrence patterns. In an earlier analysis of a few hundred of the donors, high-throughput TCR beta sequencing was used to judge whether each TCR beta V gene segment behaved as functional or pseudogenic. The full study reports these points: A further reported finding was that TCR beta sequences accurately predicted the HLA-A and HLA-B alleles for most subjects in the first cohort. The classifier was reported to diagnose cytomegalovirus status with high specificity and sensitivity in both the original and validation cohorts. In an earlier analysis of 587 of the donors, most TCR beta V segments appeared in productive rearrangements about 87% or about 30% of the time, broadly matching IMGT annotations. According to the authors, the approach could potentially be generalized to other disease states and immunological phenotypes. Immune exposure information for the cohort was limited to CMV serostatus. According to a later genetic analysis, donors in an Asian-associated ancestry cluster had fewer N-insertions in productive TCRs than the approximately 650-donor mean. The cohort was sequenced for TCR beta chains only, and without alpha or paired-chain data the features that could be detected were limited. Strong co-occurrence of HLA alleles, especially DR and DQ, made assigning TCR associations to individual alleles difficult. An association between a missense DCLRE1C variant and V-gene and J-gene trimming of TCR beta chains was found in a later genetic analysis and replicated in an independent cohort. In a later analysis, the rate of TCR association differed among HLA loci, with DRB1 alleles having the most associated TCRs and HLA-C alleles having the fewest. A total of 150 to 200 TCR beta chains were listed by the study as associated with cytomegalovirus. According to a later analysis, most CMV-associated TCR beta chains appeared to be HLA-restricted, and the HLA associations seemed to be driven largely by CMV exposure. The presence/absence analyses assumed that sequencing depth was roughly uniform across donors, and that assumption may not be true. Linkage disequilibrium might explain the correlated functional status among segregating V segments, but an unknown experimental factor could not be ruled out. Most TCR sequences were observed very rarely across donors, whereas some public TCRs were present in many individuals. A later analysis found that HLA-associated TCR beta chains were more clonally expanded and had lower generation probabilities than equally common non-associated chains. A group of highly shared sequence variants was considered likely to be a technical artifact of the sequencing pipeline. Because some donors lacked HLA typing at each locus, the association tests relied only on the typed subset. A later analysis associated 16,951 TCR beta sequences with specific HLA alleles at a false discovery rate of 0.05. In a later analysis, several top co-occurrence clusters were reported to appear linked to parvovirus B19, influenza, CMV and Epstein-Barr virus. Over 15 rarely observed V segments, including chromosome 9 orphons, were excluded from the earlier analysis of several hundred of the donors because counts were too low. Because the 87-base-pair reads could not distinguish some IMGT-functional V segments, including TRBV6-2 and TRBV6-3, those segments were excluded. Three of the identified cytomegalovirus-associated TCR beta chains were confirmed in vitro to be specific for cytomegalovirus antigens.

Libraries were made using the immunoSEQ multiplex PCR assay. For the multiplex PCR, a mixture combining 60 forward primers for TCR Vbeta segments and 13 reverse primers for TCR Jbeta segments was used. Amplification of the CDR3 region of rearranged TCR beta genes was performed with a multiplex PCR assay on genomic DNA. Amplified TCR beta libraries were sequenced as 87-base-pair reads on the Illumina HiSeq System. On the authors' methods: Across the roughly 640 repertoires, a later analysis counted roughly 84 million unique TCR beta chains, 9 million to 14 million of which were shared by at least two donors. To remove PCR and sequencing errors, raw reads were error-corrected and collapsed into unique sequences using a nearest-neighbor algorithm that merged closely related sequences. Alignment of CDR3 sequences to IMGT reference sequences was used to assign V, D and J gene segments. For a sequence to be retained, a match of at least six nucleotides was required to both a V gene segment and a J gene segment. A rearrangement was called productive if the CDR3 had no stop codons and remained in frame with V and J, and every other rearrangement was called non-productive. CDR3 was defined according to IMGT convention as the region running from the second conserved V-encoded cysteine to the conserved J-encoded phenylalanine. In an earlier analysis of just under 600 of the donors, sequences lacking an unambiguous match to a single V gene segment were excluded. An earlier analysis of several hundred of the donors classified V segments as functional when productive rearrangements were above 56.7% and as segregating when the standard deviation between donors was above 5%. To diagnose cytomegalovirus status from the catalog of TCR beta chain sequences, a statistical classification framework was built. In a later analysis, TCR nucleotide sequences were compared against IMGT/GENE-DB human TR gene sequences so that V and J genes could be assigned. Using the TCRdist pipeline, a later analysis assigned CDR3 sequences along with most-parsimonious VDJ recombination scenarios. In a later analysis, every TCR beta chain was defined by the combination of its CDR3 amino acid sequence and its V-gene family, and reads without a unique V-gene family were dropped. As a way to deal with suspected cross-contamination and a sequencing artifact, a later analysis dropped roughly 600 nucleotide sequences that were highly shared and had low generation probability. In a later analysis, a clonal expansion index was calculated for each public chain from normalized within-repertoire ranks of inferred template counts. In a later analysis, generation probabilities were computed with a VDJ recombination model fitted to out-of-frame rearrangements, and the resulting probabilities were checked against IGoR. In a later analysis, hypergeometric tests were used to score TCR-TCR, TCR-HLA and TCR-CMV co-occurrence, with a repertoire-size bias correction applied to TCR pairs. False discovery rates were estimated in a later analysis by permuting HLA or CMV assignments 20 times. A later analysis grouped co-occurring TCRs with DBSCAN, adding TCRdist sequence similarity when clustering within HLA-allele-positive subsets. Repertoires with fewer than 30,000 or more than 120,000 public chains, plus five repertoires with anomalous nucleotide sharing, were excluded from co-occurrence clustering. TCRdb limited this immuneACCESS table to in-frame rearrangements with V and J called. A share of clones is missing; checked studies link under half to unresolved V genes, and the rest is unexplained. The V and J calls and clone size were taken over from that table, and D and trimming were inferred from the DNA. This sample gives 150,000 to 200,000 clones in total; roughly 80% of them show up just once. Of the sample, approximately 2% falls within the top ten clones.

From the cysteine up to the phenylalanine, the CDR3 has a length of 15 residues. Only the CDR3 DNA is retained, 45 bases long and in frame from the first base. CDR1 and CDR2 (MNHEY, SMNVEV) derive from the germline V gene (reference sequence). V lost 1 base and J lost 7 bases, and the count of bases not matched to a germline gene is 8. In total, 500 to 700 healthy bone marrow donors made up the cohort. All cohort members were sampled while nominally healthy, although unrecorded immune exposures were likely present. Of the approximately 670 cohort members, approximately 300 had positive CMV serostatus and 350 to 450 had negative CMV serostatus, and CMV serostatus was not recorded for the donor. Each donor provided a peripheral blood sample, and peripheral blood mononuclear cells were used for TCR beta sequencing. Genomic DNA was extracted from the blood cell samples with the Qiagen DNeasy Blood Extraction Kit.

Worth noting for this clone: Its antigen is not yet known. Base qualities were left out, and no much larger clone turns up one base away.

The chain joins TRBV27 to TRBJ1-2; TRBD1 lines up with 8 middle nucleotides. The clonotype comes from a human donor in good health. The sequencing input was PBMCs. The DNA sequence reads TGTGCCAGCAGTTTATATGGGACAGGATCCCTTGGCTACACCTTC. Translation gives CASSLYGTGSLGYTF.